This T cell receptor beta chain emerged from a study of cytomegalovirus exposure and HLA in healthy donors. The data were produced by immunoSEQ multiplex PCR, yet TCRdb's version contains in-frame clones alone and is incomplete. The sample carries under 65,000 clones, over 85% recorded once. Germline CDR1 SGDLS, CDR2 YYNGEE. This CDR3 spans 15 amino acids. V was clipped by 0 bases and J by 4 bases; unmatched bases: 2. V gene TRBV9 combines with J gene TRBJ2-2, with 8 bases fitting TRBD2. The receptor comes from a woman in her late teens or twenties in good health and CMV-seropositive. The sequenced sample was PBMCs. This CDR3 reads CASSVGGGITGELFF. For the CDR3, the DNA is TGTGCCAGCAGCGTAGGCGGGGGGATCACCGGGGAGCTGTTTTTT.